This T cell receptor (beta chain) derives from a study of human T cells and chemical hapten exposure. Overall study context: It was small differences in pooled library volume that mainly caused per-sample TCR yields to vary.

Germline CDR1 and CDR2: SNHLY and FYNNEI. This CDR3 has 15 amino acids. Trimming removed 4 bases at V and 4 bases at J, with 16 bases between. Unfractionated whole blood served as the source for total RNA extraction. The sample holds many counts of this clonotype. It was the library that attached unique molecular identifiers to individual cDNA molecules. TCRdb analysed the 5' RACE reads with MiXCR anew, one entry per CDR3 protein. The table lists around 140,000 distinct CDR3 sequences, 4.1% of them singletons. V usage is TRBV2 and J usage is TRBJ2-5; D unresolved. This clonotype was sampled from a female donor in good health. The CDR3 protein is CASSGSVVGGETQYF. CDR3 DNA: TGTGCCAGCAGTGGATCCGTTGTGGGCGGAGAGACCCAGTACTTC.